What follows are 16 T cell receptor beta chains derived from one specimen sequenced in a study of OX40 agonist ivuxolimab in advanced cancers. The method was immunoSEQ multiplex PCR; TCRdb's version includes in-frame clones alone and lacks a portion of them. The table has roughly 48,000 clones, approximately 88% seen once. Sequenced material: CD4+ or CD8+ T cells sorted from blood, taken in a trial of the OX40 agonist ivuxolimab. These receptors came from an adult with an advanced solid tumor such as melanoma, head and neck, liver or kidney cancer.

J is TRBJ2-7 and V is TRBV6-5; 9 nucleotides align to TRBD1. In germline, CDR1 is MNHEY, CDR2 SVGAGI. The ends lost 6 bases at V and 4 bases at J; junction bases unmatched: 10. CDR3 length: 15 amino acids. CDR3 protein: CASRPDGTGIYEQYF. Written as DNA, the CDR3 is TGTGCCAGCAGGCCCGACGGGACAGGGATATACGAGCAGTACTTC.

The chain joins TRBV9 to TRBJ2-1, with D perhaps TRBD2 (7 bases). Germline CDR1 SGDLS, CDR2 YYNGEE. The CDR3 runs to 15 residues. With 0 bases removed from V and 4 bases from J, the gap between germline ends came to 11 bases. CDR3 sequence (DNA): TGTGCCAGCAGCGTAGACGGGGGGCGGTACAATGAGCAGTTCTTC. Its translation is CASSVDGGRYNEQFF.

This rearrangement joins TRBV30 to TRBJ2-5, with 7 bases aligning to TRBD1. Germline V lookup: CDR1 GTSNPN, CDR2 SVGIG (reference sequence). The CDR3 totals 12 residues. CDR3 nucleotide sequence: TGTGCTTTGGAACAGGGGTCAGTTACCCAGTACTTC. Encoded protein: CALEQGSVTQYF.

V gene TRBV30 combines with J gene TRBJ1-1; D remains unclear. V lost 4 bases to trimming and J lost 4 bases, with 16 bases between them. This CDR3 comprises 14 residues. Germline V gene lookup returns CDR1 GTSNPN and CDR2 SVGIG (reference sequence). The CDR3 region has the DNA TGTGCCTGGAACGGGCAGTCAATGGGCACTGAAGCTTTCTTT. It translates to CAWNGQSMGTEAFF.

This clone was seen just once. The rearrangement uses TRBV19 and TRBJ1-2; unclear D gene. The CDR3 runs 13 residues. The V gene lost 5 bases and the J gene lost 4 bases, with 11 bases spanning the gap. The germline gives CDR1 LNHDA, CDR2 SQIVND (reference sequence). CDR3 bases: TGTGCCAGTAGTCCGACCGACACCTATGGCTACACCTTC. As protein: CASSPTDTYGYTF.

This clone appeared a few times. This chain uses TRBV2 with TRBJ1-3; D ambiguous. The germline V gene encodes CDR1 SNHLY and CDR2 FYNNEI. V shed 3 bases and J shed 0 bases, with 6 bases lying between them. The CDR3 totals 14 residues. The CDR3 loop is CASSETVSGNTIYF. The CDR3 region has the DNA TGTGCCAGCAGTGAGACCGTCTCTGGAAACACCATATATTTT.

This chain connects TRBV6-6 to TRBJ2-1, with D tentatively TRBD2 (5 bases). Trimming took off 4 bases at V and 8 bases at J, with 21 bases between the two ends. The CDR3 sequence is 16 residues long. Germline CDR1 MNHNY, CDR2 SVGAGI (reference sequence). The CDR3 region has the DNA TGTGCCAGCAGTTCCTCCGCTAGCAGGTCTATATATGAGCAGTTCTTC. Translated, it gives CASSSSASRSIYEQFF.

The chain recombines TRBV5-5 with TRBJ2-5; a possible D gene is TRBD1 (6 bases). The CDR3 runs 15 residues. Germline V gene sequence: CDR1 SGHKS, CDR2 YYEKEE (reference sequence). V dropped 0 bases and J dropped 1 base, with 10 bases sitting between them. The CDR3 protein is CASSLATGPQETQYF. In DNA form, the CDR3 reads TGTGCCAGCAGCTTGGCAACAGGGCCCCAAGAGACCCAGTACTTC. Drawing the rest from reference TRBV5-5 and TRBJ2-5, the complete variable domain is DAGVTQSPTHLIKTRGQQVTLRCSPISGHKSVSWYQQVLGQGPQFIFQYYEKEERGRGNFPDRFSARQFPNYSSELNVNALLLGDSALYLCASSLATGPQETQYFGPGTRLLVL.

The genes are TRBV2 and TRBJ1-4; unclear D gene. CDR1 is SNHLY, CDR2 FYNNEI, per germline. This CDR3 spans 15 amino acids. Trimming removed 2 bases from V and 8 bases from J, with 15 bases in between. The DNA for the CDR3 is TGTGCCAGCAGTGAACGGTTCCCTCGTGGCGAAAAACTGTTTTTT. It codes for CASSERFPRGEKLFF.

The chain combines TRBV6-1 with TRBJ2-2; the D is unclear. Germline lookup yields CDR1 MNHNS and CDR2 SASEGT. V was shortened by 6 bases and J by 8 bases, with 10 bases between the two germline ends. The CDR3 covers 12 residues. The DNA of the CDR3 is TGTGCCAGCAGCCCCTGGAGAGGGGAGCTGTTTTTT. It specifies CASSPWRGELFF.

This clone was detected once. The gene calls are TRBV11-2 and TRBJ1-1, with D possibly being TRBD1 (5 bases). Trimming shortened V by 5 bases and J by 3 bases, and 10 bases separated the two germline ends. CDR1 and CDR2 from the germline V gene are SGHAT and FQNNGV. This CDR3 is 13 amino acids long. The CDR3 sequence: CASSPRAYTEAFF. The CDR3 DNA sequence: TGTGCCAGCAGCCCCAGGGCCTACACTGAAGCTTTCTTT.

The rearrangement joins TRBV6-5 to TRBJ1-5, with a weak D call TRBD1 (6 bases). V was pared by 5 bases and J by 6 bases, with 11 bases between. CDR3 size: 13 residues. The germline CDR1 and CDR2 sequences are MNHEY and SVGAGI. The CDR3 is CASSPQGRQPQHF. The CDR3 DNA reads TGTGCCAGCAGTCCCCAGGGGCGTCAGCCCCAGCATTTT.

The V and J genes are TRBV19 and TRBJ2-3, with 7 bases that match TRBD2. Germline V gives CDR1 LNHDA, CDR2 SQIVND (reference sequence). V lost 3 bases and J lost 2; bases outside the gene matches: 8. This CDR3 is built from 16 residues. As DNA, the CDR3 is TGTGCCAGTAGTATTTCGAGGACTAGACCCACAGATACGCAGTATTTT. This gives the protein CASSISRTRPTDTQYF.

The CDR3 loop is CASSLLTGTYGYTF. CDR3 nucleotides: TGTGCCAGCAGCTTGCTGACAGGTACTTATGGCTACACCTTC. The gene calls are TRBV5-6 and TRBJ1-2; D is possibly TRBD1 (6 bases). Germline V CDR1 and CDR2: SGHDT, YYEEEE. V lost 1 base and J lost 5, with 12 bases in between. This CDR3 has 14 residues.

J is TRBJ2-5 and V is TRBV9; D is unclear. The length of the CDR3 is 11 residues. V dropped 2 bases and J dropped 2 bases, with 1 base sitting between them. Germline V gene lookup returns CDR1 SGDLS and CDR2 YYNGEE. The chain's CDR3 is CASSVQETQYF. CDR3 in DNA: TGTGCCAGCAGCGTTCAAGAGACCCAGTACTTC.

The V call is TRBV15, the J call TRBJ1-2, with D perhaps matching TRBD1 (5 bases). V was clipped by 6 bases and J by 1 base, with 12 bases between them. Germline CDR1 reads LNHNV; CDR2 reads YYDKDF (reference sequence). There are 14 residues in the CDR3. CDR3 in amino acids: CATRRGRFNYGYTF. CDR3 bases: TGTGCCACCAGGAGGGGCAGATTTAACTATGGCTACACCTTC.